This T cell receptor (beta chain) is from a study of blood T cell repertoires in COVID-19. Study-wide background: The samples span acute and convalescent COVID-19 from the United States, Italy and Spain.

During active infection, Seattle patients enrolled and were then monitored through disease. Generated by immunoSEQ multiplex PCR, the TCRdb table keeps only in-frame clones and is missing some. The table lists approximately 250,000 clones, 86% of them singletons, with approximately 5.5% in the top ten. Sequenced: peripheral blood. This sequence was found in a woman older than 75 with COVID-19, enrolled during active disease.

The CDR3 is CASSLQGLGQPQHF. In DNA, the CDR3 is TGCGCCAGCAGCTTACAGGGTTTAGGCCAGCCCCAGCATTTT. The chain combines TRBV5-1 with TRBJ1-5; D is possibly TRBD1 (6 bases). Germline CDR1 is SGHRS and CDR2 is YFSETQ. The CDR3 has 14 amino acids. The germline V and J ends were trimmed by 2 bases and 7 bases, with 13 bases remaining between them.